A single sample gave rise to the 3 T cell receptor beta chains below, sequenced in a study of T-cell memory formation after mild COVID-19. TCRdb fed the 5' RACE reads into MiXCR, producing one record per CDR3 protein. The table lists a few hundred thousand distinct CDR3 sequences, about a fifth of them singletons, with approximately 8.4% in the top ten. The sample was PBMCs or a T cell subset sorted from them (not recorded which). These receptors were obtained from an adult woman who had mild COVID-19 (a few samples of this study predate the infection). Cell type and time point are not known.

This clonotype has a handful of counts. This chain connects TRBV27 to TRBJ1-1; no reliable D call. Looked up from germline, CDR1 is MNHEY and CDR2 is SMNVEV (reference sequence). CDR3 length equals 13 residues. V lost 2 bases to trimming and J lost 3 bases, with 7 bases between them. The DNA for the CDR3 is TGTGCCAGCAGTTTAAACCGATACACTGAAGCTTTCTTT. As protein: CASSLNRYTEAFF.

CDR3 amino acids: CSAREDAHEQYF. The CDR3 bases are TGCAGTGCTAGAGAGGACGCCCACGAGCAGTACTTC. This chain connects TRBV20-1 to TRBJ2-7; D is unclear. The germline V gene encodes CDR1 DFQATT and CDR2 SNEGSKA (reference sequence). Trimming took off 0 bases at V and 5 bases at J, with 8 bases between the two ends. This CDR3 has 12 amino acids.

The chain recombines TRBV6-4 with TRBJ2-5; maybe TRBD2 (5 bases). This CDR3 has 13 residues. Trimming shortened V by 4 bases and J by 12 bases, and 18 bases separated the two germline ends. Germline lookup yields CDR1 MRHNA and CDR2 SNTAGT. DNA of the CDR3: TGTGCCAGCAGTGTAACCAGCGGCGCAGCAAAGTACTTC. As protein: CASSVTSGAAKYF.